This T cell receptor beta chain was sequenced for a study of PD-1 blockade in classical Hodgkin lymphoma. Across the whole study: Every 2 weeks, patients got 3 mg/kg intravenous nivolumab.

A few counts support this clone. Its specificity is not known. Whole-study findings and limits: Complete responders' diversity at baseline resembled that of newly diagnosed patients. Diminished baseline TCR diversity has been reported in newly diagnosed patients relative to healthy donors. Significant TCR diversity gains by C4D1 occurred in CD4+ but not CD8+ cells.

Clones were sequenced by immunoSEQ multiplex PCR, and TCRdb holds only the in-frame ones, with some missing. The sample lists around 13,000 clones, around 80% occurring once. All patients relapsed after autologous stem cell transplantation, and brentuximab vedotin exposure varied. There are 14 residues in the CDR3. Germline CDR1 and CDR2: SGHTA and FQGNSA. Between the trimmed V and J ends, which lost 1 base and 0 bases, there was a span of 7 bases. The receptor's source is a human donor with classical Hodgkin lymphoma. The rearrangement joins TRBV7-2 to TRBJ2-7, with D uncertain. Source: peripheral blood mononuclear cells (PBMCs), taken at baseline. CDR3 region: CASSLEVYSYEQYF. The CDR3 bases are TGTGCCAGCAGCTTAGAGGTCTACTCCTACGAGCAGTACTTC.